The T cell receptor beta chain under discussion was sequenced for a study of CD8+ T cells in alopecia areata. This CDR3 is built from 12 residues. The V and J ends lost 6 bases and 5 bases respectively, with 11 bases between them. Per germline, CDR1 SGHAT and CDR2 FQNNGV. cDNA serving as the sequencing template came from extracted, reverse transcribed RNA. Sequenced by immunoSEQ multiplex PCR; TCRdb stores in-frame clones only, minus some. Of under 70,000 clones in the sample, around 96% were seen once. With regard to this clone: Antigen unknown.

Findings and caveats of the study: Greater clonality was observed in lesional scalp samples, especially alopecia totalis/universalis, versus normal scalp.

This clonotype originated in a human donor with alopecia areata. This chain connects TRBV11-2 to TRBJ2-7; D call uncertain. The sample consisted of CD8+ T cells sorted from blood, taken at week 0. DNA for the CDR3: TGTGCCAGCAGTTCCCTCCGCGACGAGCAGTACTTC. Translation: CASSSLRDEQYF.